The source of this TCR beta chain is a study of blood T cells in healthy people across ages. Regarding the study as a whole: TCR beta diversity per million T cells fell roughly linearly with age.

Researchers collected ten milliliters of peripheral blood from every single donor. Isolation yielded PBMCs, at least 7 million per sample, in every case. In this sample, this clonotype turned up many times. Antigen: not known. There are 18 residues in the CDR3. From germline, CDR1 is DFQATT and CDR2 SNEGSKA (reference sequence). Trimming pared 6 bases from V and 3 bases from J, leaving 29 bases between. Together with a sample-barcoded 5' primer, a J-beta primer mix was included in a second PCR lasting about 7 to 12 cycles. TCRdb analysed the 5' RACE reads with MiXCR anew, one entry per CDR3 protein. The data hold 920,000 or so distinct CDR3 sequences, with 45% observed a single time.

Material: blood. This clonotype was sampled from a woman aged 55-70 years in good health. The chain couples TRBV20-1 to TRBJ2-5; tentative D call: TRBD2 (5 bases). CDR3 loop: CSAPGLKRRSDREETQYF. The CDR3 DNA reads as TGCAGTGCCCCGGGGTTGAAGCGGAGGTCGGATCGGGAAGAGACCCAGTACTTC.